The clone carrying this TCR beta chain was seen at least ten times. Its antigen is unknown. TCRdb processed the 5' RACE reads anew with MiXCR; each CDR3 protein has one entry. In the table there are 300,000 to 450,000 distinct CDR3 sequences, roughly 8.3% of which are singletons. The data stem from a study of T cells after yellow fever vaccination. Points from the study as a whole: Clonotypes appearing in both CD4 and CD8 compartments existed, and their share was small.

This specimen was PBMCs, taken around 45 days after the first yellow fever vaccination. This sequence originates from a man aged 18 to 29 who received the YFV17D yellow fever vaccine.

CDR3 sequence reads: CAISRGTGGGNEQFF. CDR3 DNA sequence: TGTGCCATCTCAAGGGGGACAGGGGGCGGGAATGAGCAGTTCTTC. The chain uses TRBV6-5 and TRBJ2-1; 12 bases agree with TRBD1. This CDR3 comprises 15 residues. V was pared by 10 bases and J by 7 bases, with 11 bases of the junction left unmatched. Germline V gene sequence: CDR1 MNHEY, CDR2 SVGAGI.